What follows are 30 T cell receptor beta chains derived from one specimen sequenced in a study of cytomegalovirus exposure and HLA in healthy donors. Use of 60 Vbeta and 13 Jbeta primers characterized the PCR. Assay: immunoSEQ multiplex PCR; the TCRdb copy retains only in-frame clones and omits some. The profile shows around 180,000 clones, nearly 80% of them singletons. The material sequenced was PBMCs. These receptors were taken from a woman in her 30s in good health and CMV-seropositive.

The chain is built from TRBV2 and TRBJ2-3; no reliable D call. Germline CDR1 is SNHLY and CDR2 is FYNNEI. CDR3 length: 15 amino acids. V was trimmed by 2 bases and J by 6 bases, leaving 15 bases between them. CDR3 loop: CASSELREAMDTQYF. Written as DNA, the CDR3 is TGTGCCAGCAGTGAACTGCGTGAGGCGATGGATACGCAGTATTTT. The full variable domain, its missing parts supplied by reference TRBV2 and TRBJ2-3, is EPEVTQTPSHQVTQMGQEVILRCVPISNHLYFYWYRQILGQKVEFLVSFYNNEISEKSEIFDDQFSVERPDGSNFTLKIRSTKLEDSAMYFCASSELREAMDTQYFGPGTRLTVL.

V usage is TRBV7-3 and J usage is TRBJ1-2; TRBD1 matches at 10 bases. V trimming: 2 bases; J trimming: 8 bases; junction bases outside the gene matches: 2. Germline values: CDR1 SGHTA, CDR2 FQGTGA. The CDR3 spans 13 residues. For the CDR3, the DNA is TGTGCCAGCAGCTTAGGGACAGGGGACGGCTACACCTTC. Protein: CASSLGTGDGYTF.

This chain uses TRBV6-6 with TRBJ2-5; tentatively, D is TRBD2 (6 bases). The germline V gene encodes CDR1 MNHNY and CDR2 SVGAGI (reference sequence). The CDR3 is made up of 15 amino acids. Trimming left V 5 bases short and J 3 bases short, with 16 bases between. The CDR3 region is CASSDTFSGKETQYF. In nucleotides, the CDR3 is TGTGCCAGCAGTGACACCTTTAGCGGAAAAGAGACCCAGTACTTC.

CDR3: CASNKGAGSTEAFF. DNA for the CDR3: TGTGCCAGCAATAAGGGAGCGGGGAGCACTGAAGCTTTCTTT. The chain combines TRBV2 with TRBJ1-1; D gene unclear. Between the trimmed V and J ends, which lost 7 bases and 4 bases, there was a span of 16 bases. This CDR3 contains 14 residues. Germline V lookup: CDR1 SNHLY, CDR2 FYNNEI.

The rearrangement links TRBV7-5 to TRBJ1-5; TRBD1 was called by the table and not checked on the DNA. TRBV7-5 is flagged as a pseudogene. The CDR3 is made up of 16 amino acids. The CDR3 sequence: CARSLVRQGARQPQHF. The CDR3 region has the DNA TGTGCCAGAAGCTTAGTACGACAGGGGGCTCGTCAGCCCCAGCATTTT.

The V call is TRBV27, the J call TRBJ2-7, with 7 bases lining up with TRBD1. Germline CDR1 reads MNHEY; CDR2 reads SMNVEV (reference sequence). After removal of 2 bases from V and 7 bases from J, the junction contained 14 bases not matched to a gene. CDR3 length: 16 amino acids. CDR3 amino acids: CASSLIRDSETREQYF. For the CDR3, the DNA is TGTGCCAGCAGTTTAATTCGGGACAGCGAGACTCGGGAGCAGTACTTC.

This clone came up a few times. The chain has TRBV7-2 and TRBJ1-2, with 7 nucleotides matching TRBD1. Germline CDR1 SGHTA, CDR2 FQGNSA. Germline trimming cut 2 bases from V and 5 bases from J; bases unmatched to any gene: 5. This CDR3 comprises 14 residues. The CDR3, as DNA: TGTGCCAGCAGCTTAAAAGGGACAGAATATGGCTACACCTTC. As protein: CASSLKGTEYGYTF.

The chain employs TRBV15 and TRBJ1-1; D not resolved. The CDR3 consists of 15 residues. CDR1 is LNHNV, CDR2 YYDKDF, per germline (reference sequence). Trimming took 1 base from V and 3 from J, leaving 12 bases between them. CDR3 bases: TGTGCCACCAGCAGAGGAGAAATGGGAGACACTGAAGCTTTCTTT. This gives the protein CATSRGEMGDTEAFF.

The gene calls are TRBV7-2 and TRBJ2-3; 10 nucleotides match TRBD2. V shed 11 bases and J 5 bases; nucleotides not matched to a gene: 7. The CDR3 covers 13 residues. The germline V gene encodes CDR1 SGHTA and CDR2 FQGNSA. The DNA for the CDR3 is TGTGCCGGTAGCGGGGGGCCCCAAGATACGCAGTATTTT. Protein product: CAGSGGPQDTQYF.

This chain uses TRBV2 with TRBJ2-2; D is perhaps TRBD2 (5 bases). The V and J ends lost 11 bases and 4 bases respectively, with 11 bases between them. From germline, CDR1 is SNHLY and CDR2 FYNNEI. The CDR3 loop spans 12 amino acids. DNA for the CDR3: TGTGCCTCCCAACGGGGCACCGGGGAGCTGTTTTTT. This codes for CASQRGTGELFF.

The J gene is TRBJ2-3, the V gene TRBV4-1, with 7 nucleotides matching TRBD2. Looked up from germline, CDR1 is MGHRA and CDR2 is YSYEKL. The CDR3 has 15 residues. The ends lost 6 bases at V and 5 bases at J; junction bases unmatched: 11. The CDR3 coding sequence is TGCGCCAGCAGTCACTCGCGGGAGTTCGGAGATACGCAGTATTTT. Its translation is CASSHSREFGDTQYF.

The CDR3, as DNA: TGCGCCAGCAGCCAAGAGCCGGGACAGGTCGGCGAGCAGTACTTC. It is translated as CASSQEPGQVGEQYF. This chain links TRBV4-1 with TRBJ2-7; TRBD1 agrees at 8 bases. Germline lookup yields CDR1 MGHRA and CDR2 YSYEKL. The CDR3 totals 15 residues. The J segment lost 6 bases and the V segment lost 0 bases, leaving 7 bases of the junction unmatched.

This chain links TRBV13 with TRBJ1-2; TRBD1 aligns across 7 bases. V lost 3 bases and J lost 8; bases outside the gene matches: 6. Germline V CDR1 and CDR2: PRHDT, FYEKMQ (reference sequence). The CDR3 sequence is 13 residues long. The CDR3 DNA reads TGTGCCAGCAGCTTGGGGACAGCTCGAGGCTACACCTTC. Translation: CASSLGTARGYTF.

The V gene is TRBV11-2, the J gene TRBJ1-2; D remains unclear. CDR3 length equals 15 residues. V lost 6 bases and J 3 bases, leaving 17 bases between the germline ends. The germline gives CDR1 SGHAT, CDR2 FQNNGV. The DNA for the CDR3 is TGTGCCAGCAGACTACCGGGAAAAAGGGACTATGGCTACACCTTC. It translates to CASRLPGKRDYGYTF.

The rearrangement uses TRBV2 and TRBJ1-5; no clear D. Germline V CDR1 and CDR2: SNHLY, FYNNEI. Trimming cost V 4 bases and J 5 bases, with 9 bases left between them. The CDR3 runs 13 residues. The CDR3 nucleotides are TGTGCCAGCAGTGGGGCGGGTTATCAGCCCCAGCATTTT. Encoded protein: CASSGAGYQPQHF.

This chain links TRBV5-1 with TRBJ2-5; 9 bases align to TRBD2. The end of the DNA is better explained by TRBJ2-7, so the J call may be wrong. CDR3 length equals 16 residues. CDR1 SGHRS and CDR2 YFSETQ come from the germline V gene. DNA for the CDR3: TGCGCCAGCATGGAGTCTAGCGGGGACCCGCACTCCGAGCAGTACTTC. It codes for CASMESSGDPHSEQYF.

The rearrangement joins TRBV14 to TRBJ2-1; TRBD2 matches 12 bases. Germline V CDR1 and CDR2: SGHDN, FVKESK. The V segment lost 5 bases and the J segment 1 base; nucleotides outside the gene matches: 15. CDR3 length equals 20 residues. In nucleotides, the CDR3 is TGTGCCAGCAGCGCGCGGACTAGCGGGATCTTGAGTCAGTCCTACAATGAGCAGTTCTTC. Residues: CASSARTSGILSQSYNEQFF.

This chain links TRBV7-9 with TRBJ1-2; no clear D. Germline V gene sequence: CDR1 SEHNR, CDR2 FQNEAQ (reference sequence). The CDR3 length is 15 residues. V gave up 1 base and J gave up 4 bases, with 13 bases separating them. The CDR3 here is CASSLDLQSLYGYTF. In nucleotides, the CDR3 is TGTGCCAGCAGCTTAGATCTACAGAGCCTCTATGGCTACACCTTC.

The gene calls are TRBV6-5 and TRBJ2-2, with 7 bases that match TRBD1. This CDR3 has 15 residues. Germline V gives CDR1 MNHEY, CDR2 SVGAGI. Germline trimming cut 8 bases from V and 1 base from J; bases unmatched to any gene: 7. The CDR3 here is CASLQRTGNTGELFF. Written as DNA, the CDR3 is TGTGCCAGCCTGCAAAGGACAGGGAACACCGGGGAGCTGTTTTTT.

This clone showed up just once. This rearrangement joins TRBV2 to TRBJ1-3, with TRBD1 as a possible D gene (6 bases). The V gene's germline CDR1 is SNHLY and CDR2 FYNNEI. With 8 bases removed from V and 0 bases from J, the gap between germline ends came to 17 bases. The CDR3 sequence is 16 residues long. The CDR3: CASSAGTGYSGNTIYF. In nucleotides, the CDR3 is TGTGCCAGCTCCGCCGGAACAGGGTACTCTGGAAACACCATATATTTT.

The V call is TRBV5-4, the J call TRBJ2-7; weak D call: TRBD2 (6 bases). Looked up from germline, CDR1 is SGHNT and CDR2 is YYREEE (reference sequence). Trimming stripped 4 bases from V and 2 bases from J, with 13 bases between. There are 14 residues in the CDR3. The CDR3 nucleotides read TGTGCCAGCAGCCCCGGGACTTCTCCCTACGAGCAGTACTTC. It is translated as CASSPGTSPYEQYF.

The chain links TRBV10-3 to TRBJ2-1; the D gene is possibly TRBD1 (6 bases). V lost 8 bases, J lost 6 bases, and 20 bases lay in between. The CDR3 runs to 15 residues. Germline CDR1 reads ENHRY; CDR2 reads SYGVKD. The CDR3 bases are TGTGCCATCTTTAACCCAGGGGTGACGGGCAATGAGCAGTTCTTC. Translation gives CAIFNPGVTGNEQFF.

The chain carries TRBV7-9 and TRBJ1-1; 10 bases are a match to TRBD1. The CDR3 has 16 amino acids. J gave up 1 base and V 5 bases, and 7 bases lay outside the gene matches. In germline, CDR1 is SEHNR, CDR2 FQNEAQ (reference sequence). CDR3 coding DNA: TGTGCCAGCAGCCCTCTGGGACAGGGGTGGAACACTGAAGCTTTCTTT. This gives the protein CASSPLGQGWNTEAFF.

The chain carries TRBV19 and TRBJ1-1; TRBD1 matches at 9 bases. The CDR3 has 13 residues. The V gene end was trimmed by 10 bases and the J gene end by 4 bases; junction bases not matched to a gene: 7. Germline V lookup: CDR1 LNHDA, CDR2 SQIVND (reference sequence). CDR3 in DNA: TGTGCCATTATAGGGACAGGGAGCACTGAAGCTTTCTTT. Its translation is CAIIGTGSTEAFF. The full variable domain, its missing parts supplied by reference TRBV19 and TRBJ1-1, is DGGITQSPKYLFRKEGQNVTLSCEQNLNHDAMYWYRQDPGQGLRLIYYSQIVNDFQKGDIAEGYSVSREKKESFPLTVTSAQKNPTAFYLCAIIGTGSTEAFFGQGTRLTVV.

CDR3 bases: TGTGCCAGCGGTTTTACGGGAGGTTCTATCAATGAGCAGTTCTTC. Protein sequence: CASGFTGGSINEQFF. The rearrangement uses TRBV6-4 and TRBJ2-1; 7 bases are a match to TRBD2. Trimming removed 8 bases from V and 6 bases from J; junction bases left unmatched: 13. The germline gives CDR1 MRHNA, CDR2 SNTAGT. The length of the CDR3 is 15 residues.

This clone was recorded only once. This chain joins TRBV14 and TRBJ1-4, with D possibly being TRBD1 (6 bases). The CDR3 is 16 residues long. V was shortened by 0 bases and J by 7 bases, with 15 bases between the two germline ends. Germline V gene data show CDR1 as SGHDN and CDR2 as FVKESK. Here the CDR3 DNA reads TGTGCCAGCAGCCAAGATCTCACAGGGTTGGTTGAAAAACTGTTTTTT. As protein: CASSQDLTGLVEKLFF.

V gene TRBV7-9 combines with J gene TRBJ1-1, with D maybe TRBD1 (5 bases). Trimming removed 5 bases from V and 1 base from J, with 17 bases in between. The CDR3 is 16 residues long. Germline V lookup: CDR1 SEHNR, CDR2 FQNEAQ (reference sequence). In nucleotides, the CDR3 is TGTGCCAGCAGCCCCCCCTCGGGGGAGCCGAACACTGAAGCTTTCTTT. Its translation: CASSPPSGEPNTEAFF.

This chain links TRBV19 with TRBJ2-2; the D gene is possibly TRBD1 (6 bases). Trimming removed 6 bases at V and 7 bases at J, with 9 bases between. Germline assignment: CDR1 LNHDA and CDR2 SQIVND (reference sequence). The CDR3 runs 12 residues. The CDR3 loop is CASRTGLGELFF. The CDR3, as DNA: TGTGCCAGTAGGACAGGTCTCGGGGAGCTGTTTTTT.

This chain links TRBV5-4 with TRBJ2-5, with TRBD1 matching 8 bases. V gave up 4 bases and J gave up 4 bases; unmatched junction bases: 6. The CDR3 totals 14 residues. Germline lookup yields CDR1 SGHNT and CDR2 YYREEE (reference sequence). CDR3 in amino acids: CASSRQGMGETQYF. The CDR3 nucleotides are TGTGCCAGCAGCCGACAGGGGATGGGAGAGACCCAGTACTTC.

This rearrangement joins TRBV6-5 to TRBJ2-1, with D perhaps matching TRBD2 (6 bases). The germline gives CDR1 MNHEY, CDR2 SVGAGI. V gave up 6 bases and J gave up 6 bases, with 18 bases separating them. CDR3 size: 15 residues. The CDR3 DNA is TGTGCCAGCAGGCCAACGCGGCGGGGTAGCAATGAGCAGTTCTTC. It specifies CASRPTRRGSNEQFF.